A single sample gave rise to the 4 T cell receptor beta chains below, sequenced in a study of cytomegalovirus exposure and HLA in healthy donors (dated by TCRdb to about 2017). Library creation used the immunoSEQ multiplex PCR assay. The multiplex PCR relied on a mix of 60 forward primers for TCR Vbeta segments and 13 reverse primers for TCR Jbeta segments. TCRdb re-hosts the immuneACCESS table, in-frame sequences only. Its copies lack some clones; in the studies checked, an unresolved V gene accounts for under half of them, and the cause for the rest is not known. This sample comprises approximately 130,000 clones, 83% of them detected only once. The leading ten clones occupy approximately 1.4% of the sample. Source material: PBMCs. These receptors were taken from a man aged 35-49 years in good health and CMV-seronegative.

The V and J genes are TRBV27 and TRBJ1-4, with D maybe TRBD1 (6 bases). CDR1 is MNHEY, CDR2 SMNVEV, per germline (reference sequence). The CDR3 loop spans 12 amino acids. V lost 4 bases to trimming and J lost 8 bases, with 8 bases between them. CDR3 DNA sequence: TGTGCCAGCAGTTCGCAGGGGGAAAAACTGTTTTTT. It encodes CASSSQGEKLFF.

The chain links TRBV4-3 to TRBJ2-7, with D possibly being TRBD2 (6 bases). Trimming left V 0 bases short and J 1 base short, with 13 bases between. Germline loops: CDR1 LGHNA, CDR2 YSLEER. There are 16 residues in the CDR3. The DNA for the CDR3 is TGCGCCAGCAGCCAAGATCGAAGCGGGCTATCCTACGAGCAGTACTTC. It encodes CASSQDRSGLSYEQYF.

V is TRBV4-3 and J is TRBJ2-5, with D maybe TRBD1 (5 bases). The CDR3 length is 13 residues. From germline, CDR1 is LGHNA and CDR2 YSLEER. V was trimmed by 1 base and J by 4 bases, leaving 7 bases between them. CDR3 residues: CASSQGGAETQYF. The CDR3 region has the DNA TGCGCCAGCAGCCAAGGGGGCGCAGAGACCCAGTACTTC.

The V call is TRBV28, the J call TRBJ2-7, with D maybe TRBD1 (7 bases). This CDR3 spans 14 amino acids. The germline gives CDR1 MDHEN, CDR2 SYDVKM. This chain's CDR3 is CATLRQGGSYEQYF. The DNA for the CDR3 is TGTGCTACCTTGAGGCAGGGGGGTTCCTACGAGCAGTACTTC. The complete variable domain, with remaining parts taken from reference TRBV28 and TRBJ2-7, reads DVKVTQSSRYLVKRTGEKVFLECVQDMDHENMFWYRQDPGLGLRLIYFSYDVKMKEKGDIPEGYSVSREKKERFSLILESASTNQTSMYLCATLRQGGSYEQYFGPGTRLTVT.